The subject of this entry is one T cell receptor beta chain. This table comes from immunoSEQ multiplex PCR, and its TCRdb copy is limited to in-frame clones, with some not included. The sample records about 85,000 clones, 89% being singletons. This entry belongs to a study of identifying expanded T cells in peripheral blood. Germline CDR1 SEHNR, CDR2 FQNEAQ (reference sequence). V lost 6 bases and J 8 bases, leaving 13 bases between the germline ends. This CDR3 spans 12 amino acids. The clonotype originates from a person between 18 and 75 years old in good health. Sequenced sample: blood. V gene TRBV7-9 combines with J gene TRBJ1-2; perhaps TRBD1 as D (6 bases). The CDR3 reads CASSYNRDGYTF. The CDR3 DNA is TGTGCCAGCAGTTACAACAGGGACGGCTACACCTTC.